What follows are 17 T cell receptor beta chains derived from one specimen sequenced in a study of control samples from healthy donors and cancer patients. Sequencing used immunoSEQ multiplex PCR; TCRdb keeps in-frame clones, though not all of them. The table shows over 200,000 clones, with approximately 80% occurring only once. Sequences were obtained from PBMCs. Receptors originate from a woman aged 55 to 70 with lung cancer.

This clone has a single count. The V gene is TRBV5-1, the J gene TRBJ2-2; 7 bases are shared with TRBD2. V gave up 2 bases and J gave up 2 bases; unmatched junction bases: 6. The germline V gene has CDR1 SGHRS and CDR2 YFSETQ. The CDR3 totals 16 residues. The CDR3 is CASSFGGGFNTGELFF. In nucleotides, the CDR3 is TGCGCCAGCAGCTTTGGCGGGGGTTTCAACACCGGGGAGCTGTTTTTT.

The chain recombines TRBV28 with TRBJ1-1; D uncertain. This CDR3 spans 13 amino acids. The V gene's germline CDR1 is MDHEN and CDR2 SYDVKM. V lost 6 bases and J 3 bases, leaving 11 bases between the germline ends. For the CDR3, the DNA is TGTGCCAGCAGACCCCAAGGAGACACTGAAGCTTTCTTT. Its translation: CASRPQGDTEAFF.

V is TRBV5-5 and J is TRBJ1-6; D gene uncertain. The germline V gene has CDR1 SGHKS and CDR2 YYEKEE (reference sequence). V lost 1 base and J 3 bases, leaving 8 bases between the germline ends. CDR3 length: 15 amino acids. The CDR3: CASSLYTGYNSPLHF. CDR3 nucleotide sequence: TGTGCCAGCAGCTTGTACACGGGCTATAATTCACCCCTCCACTTT.

This clone was counted once. The chain is built from TRBV25-1 and TRBJ2-1, with D unresolved. Trimming took 6 bases from V and 0 from J, leaving 12 bases between them. Germline lookup yields CDR1 MGHDK and CDR2 SYGVNS. The CDR3 is 15 amino acids. The CDR3: CASSDTSSSYNEQFF. In DNA form, the CDR3 reads TGTGCCAGCAGCGACACCTCGAGCTCCTACAATGAGCAGTTCTTC.

The chain combines TRBV5-4 with TRBJ1-6; 9 nucleotides align to TRBD1. Germline loops: CDR1 SGHNT, CDR2 YYREEE (reference sequence). Germline trimming cut 0 bases from V and 4 bases from J; bases unmatched to any gene: 5. The CDR3 sequence is 17 residues long. CDR3 in DNA: TGTGCCAGCAGCTTGGCAACAGGGGGCGCTTATAATTCACCCCTCCACTTT. Protein sequence: CASSLATGGAYNSPLHF.

This clone was counted once. The chain employs TRBV4-2 and TRBJ2-7; TRBD1 might be the D (5 bases). The CDR3 covers 16 residues. CDR1 is LGHNA, CDR2 YNFKEQ, per germline. The ends were cut back, 1 base at V and 0 bases at J, with 13 bases in the middle. The CDR3 nucleotides are TGTGCCAGCAGCCAAGTTGGGCAGGGTAACTCCTACGAGCAGTACTTC. It specifies CASSQVGQGNSYEQYF.

J is TRBJ1-3 and V is TRBV28, with unresolved D. Between the trimmed V and J ends, which lost 2 bases and 0 bases, there was a span of 8 bases. This CDR3 is 15 amino acids long. The germline V gene encodes CDR1 MDHEN and CDR2 SYDVKM. CDR3 residues: CASSLALYSGNTIYF. CDR3 coding DNA: TGTGCCAGCAGTTTAGCCCTTTACTCTGGAAACACCATATATTTT.

This rearrangement joins TRBV6-5 to TRBJ2-1, with 9 nucleotides matching TRBD2. Looked up from germline, CDR1 is MNHEY and CDR2 is SVGAGI. V lost 0 bases and J lost 5; bases outside the gene matches: 5. This CDR3 contains 16 residues. In DNA, the CDR3 is TGTGCCAGCAGTTACTCGATCCGACTAGCGGACAATGAGCAGTTCTTC. Translation: CASSYSIRLADNEQFF.

This clone has just one count. V usage is TRBV6-4 and J usage is TRBJ2-3; D not resolved. V was shortened by 6 bases and J by 5 bases, with 6 bases between the two germline ends. CDR3 size: 11 residues. The V gene's germline CDR1 is MRHNA and CDR2 SNTAGT. The CDR3 is CASSEGDTQYF. The CDR3 nucleotides are TGTGCCAGCAGCGAAGGAGATACGCAGTATTTT.

The gene calls are TRBV4-1 and TRBJ2-6; D is perhaps TRBD1 or TRBD2 (5 bases each). V gave up 1 base and J gave up 4 bases, with 11 bases separating them. Looked up from germline, CDR1 is MGHRA and CDR2 is YSYEKL. The CDR3 contains 16 residues. The CDR3 protein is CASSQVGETGANVLTF. In DNA form, the CDR3 reads TGCGCCAGCAGCCAAGTGGGGGAAACCGGGGCCAACGTCCTGACTTTC.

V is TRBV9 and J is TRBJ2-3, with 10 positions matching TRBD2. Germline lookup yields CDR1 SGDLS and CDR2 YYNGEE. V lost 3 bases to trimming and J lost 3 bases; unmatched junction nucleotides: 4. This CDR3 region has 15 residues. The CDR3 is CASSGQRGGTDTQYF. The DNA of the CDR3 is TGTGCCAGCAGCGGACAGCGGGGGGGGACAGATACGCAGTATTTT.

The CDR3 loop reads CATSPVLSSPLHF. The CDR3 DNA is TGTGCCACCAGCCCCGTGTTAAGTTCACCCCTCCACTTT. The chain combines TRBV15 with TRBJ1-6; D is uncertain. This CDR3 has 13 amino acids. Germline CDR1 LNHNV, CDR2 YYDKDF (reference sequence). V lost 5 bases, J lost 9 bases, and 11 bases lay in between.

This clone has only one observation. The chain combines TRBV9 with TRBJ2-2, with D perhaps TRBD2 (5 bases). The V end was cut by 2 bases, the J end by 3 bases, with 8 bases between. Looked up from germline, CDR1 is SGDLS and CDR2 is YYNGEE. This CDR3 contains 14 residues. CDR3 residues: CASSVMGDTGELFF. CDR3 nucleotide sequence: TGTGCCAGCAGCGTGATGGGAGACACCGGGGAGCTGTTTTTT.

V usage is TRBV3-1 (or the pseudogene TRBV3-2) and J usage is TRBJ1-3; D unresolved. Germline CDR1 LGHDT, CDR2 YNNKEL (reference sequence). The CDR3 runs to 13 residues. Trimming removed 6 bases at V and 0 bases at J, with 6 bases between. CDR3 in DNA: TGTGCCAGCAGTGGCAGCTCTGGAAACACCATATATTTT. Encoded protein: CASSGSSGNTIYF.

The rearrangement joins TRBV5-1 to TRBJ1-5, with D possibly TRBD1 on 5 matching bases. The CDR3 runs 15 residues. V was shortened by 4 bases and J by 2 bases, with 13 bases between the two germline ends. Germline V lookup: CDR1 SGHRS, CDR2 YFSETQ. The CDR3: CASSPDSGGNQPQHF. The CDR3 DNA reads as TGCGCCAGCAGCCCTGACAGTGGGGGCAATCAGCCCCAGCATTTT.

This clone was recorded a few times. The V call is TRBV30, the J call TRBJ1-4, with 8 bases lining up with TRBD1. The CDR3 totals 14 residues. The junction had 8 bases not matched to a gene; V was cut back by 4 bases and J by 7 bases. Germline CDR1 and CDR2: GTSNPN and SVGIG (reference sequence). CDR3 sequence (DNA): TGTGCCTGGAATTGGGGCAGGGGGCGTGAAAAACTGTTTTTT. Amino acids: CAWNWGRGREKLFF.

The chain has TRBV15 and TRBJ1-3; D not resolved. This CDR3 has 16 amino acids. Between the trimmed V and J ends, which lost 6 bases and 0 bases, there was a span of 15 bases. The germline V gene has CDR1 LNHNV and CDR2 YYDKDF (reference sequence). CDR3 amino acids: CATSGYFGSSGNTIYF. Written as DNA, the CDR3 is TGTGCCACCAGTGGTTATTTCGGGAGCTCTGGAAACACCATATATTTT. Looking up the rest from reference TRBV15 and TRBJ1-3 gives the full variable domain: DAMVIQNPRYQVTQFGKPVTLSCSQTLNHNVMYWYQQKSSQAPKLLFHYYDKDFNNEADTPDNFQSRRPNTSFCFLDIRSPGLGDTAMYLCATSGYFGSSGNTIYFGEGSWLTVV.